Sequencing of this TCR beta chain was carried out in a study of T cells after yellow fever vaccination (dated by TCRdb to between 2019 and 2020). In terms of the full investigation: The SMART-Seq v4 Ultra Low Input RNA kit was used to prepare libraries from fractions with low cell numbers. Bulk TCR alpha and beta repertoires were sequenced longitudinally to track T-cell clones before and after primary and booster YFV17D yellow fever vaccination. Two healthy male donors, one aged 18 to 30 and one aged 30 to 40 years, were included in the cohort. Blood was drawn at multiple timepoints before and after primary and secondary immunization, with bulk PBMC replicates and cell subsets isolated.

At the junction V is shortened by 5 bases and J by 0 bases, with 11 bases in between. CDR1 and CDR2 (MNHEY, SMNVEV) derive from the germline V gene (reference sequence). The CDR3 contains 15 residues, cysteine and phenylalanine counted. The CDR3 DNA has 45 bases and is translated from base 1. Paper-wide results and their limitations: Compared with the primary T-cell response, the secondary T-cell response was weaker but faster, peaking on day 5 rather than day 15. Most clones expanded after primary vaccination were re-detected after the booster (about 95% of CD4 and about 88% of CD8), suggesting broad memory maintenance. FACS-sorted repertoires could contain abundant contaminating clonotypes from the bulk population, so computational filtering was required. A small fraction of clonotypes appeared in both the CD4 and CD8 compartments, likely as a result of convergent recombination. The study included only two donors, which limits how far the findings can be generalized.

In its sample, this clonotype was seen a few times. Its antigen is unknown. No clone much larger than this one lies a single base away; base qualities are absent. TCR cDNA was synthesized by 5'RACE template switching, which introduced a universal primer site and unique molecular identifiers. Priming for cDNA synthesis came from both the TCR alpha and TCR beta constant segments. Library amplification used two PCR steps, and the second PCR step added sample barcodes and sequencing adapters. Libraries were sequenced on Illumina HiSeq 2500 (2x100 bp) or NovaSeq (2x150 bp). On the authors' methods: MIGEC handled demultiplexing of reads and collapsing into UMI consensus sequences, while MiXCR performed V(D)J alignment. Vaccine-responding clonotypes were identified with edgeR using replicate PBMC samples, with FDR below 0.01 and a log2 fold change above 5 up to day 15 being required. Bulk clonotypes were assigned CD4 or CD8 identity according to which sequenced CD4 or CD8 repertoire held them at higher abundance. The raw public data were reprocessed by TCRdb itself: fastp quality trimming at Q25, MiXCR clonotype calling, in-frame beta chains only. When rows share a CDR3 protein, they turn into one entry using the most common DNA and genes. The V and J calls were determined by TCRdb, not by the authors. The sample contains under 600,000 distinct CDR3 sequences, roughly a fifth of them found a single time. The ten largest clones represent less than 20% of the sample.

Taken with the paper, the label for treatment or condition translates to: live attenuated yellow fever vaccine strain. At every blood-draw timepoint, two biological replicates of bulk PBMCs were collected. A standard Ficoll-Paque protocol was used to isolate PBMCs from peripheral blood. TriZol was used to extract RNA from bulk PBMCs, from CD4 and CD8 fractions, and from dextramer-positive and dextramer-negative fractions. This clonotype originated in a man between 18 and 35 years old who received the YFV17D yellow fever vaccine. The specimen comprised PBMCs, sampled roughly 23 days after the first yellow fever vaccination. The chain joins TRBV27 to TRBJ2-1; perhaps TRBD1 is the D gene, with 6 bases matching. The encoded CDR3 is CASSQGQLSYNEQFF. The DNA reads TGTGCCAGCAGTCAAGGACAGCTCTCCTACAATGAGCAGTTCTTC.